Described below is a single T cell receptor beta chain sequence and its context. In generating TCR beta cDNA, 5'RACE template switching with UMIs was used. After re-calling the 5' RACE reads, TCRdb lists one entry per CDR3 protein, DNA absent. This repertoire includes 500,000 to 700,000 distinct CDR3 sequences. The record originates from a study of T cells expressing NK-cell markers. Germline CDR1 and CDR2: LNHNV and YYDKDF (reference sequence). The length of the CDR3 is 15 residues. This TCR was recovered from a man younger than 30 in good health. Sequenced sample: blood T cells: a sorted CD56 or NKG2C T cell subset, CD4+ or CD8+ T cells, or bulk PBMC T cells (not recorded which). This sequence joins TRBV15 and TRBJ2-5. CDR3 sequence reads: CATSRDSRGEGTQYF.